These 4 T cell receptor beta chains share one sample of origin, sequenced in a study of sequential checkpoint blockade in melanoma. Method: immunoSEQ multiplex PCR; TCRdb's copy keeps in-frame clones and lacks some. The sample has 13,000 to 15,000 clones, around half seen once. The treatment: randomized to nivolumab then ipilimumab (arm A) or the reverse (arm B). The material was CD8+ T cells sorted from blood (inferred from file names), obtained from a patient given nivolumab and ipilimumab in sequence. The source of these receptors is a human donor with melanoma.

This sequence joins TRBV9 and TRBJ2-5; 8 bases agree with TRBD2. Trimming at V came to 4 bases and at J to 5 bases, leaving 16 bases not matched to a gene. The CDR3 runs 17 residues. Germline-derived CDR1 and CDR2 are SGDLS and YYNGEE. As DNA, the CDR3 is TGTGCCAGCAGCAGCGCGGACGGGGGGGCCGAAGGGGAGACCCAGTACTTC. Translated, it gives CASSSADGGAEGETQYF.

This clone is medium-sized (0.01 to 0.1%) within its sample. The chain couples TRBV27 to TRBJ2-7; weak D call: TRBD1 (5 bases). Trimming shortened V by 5 bases and J by 3 bases, and 20 bases separated the two germline ends. CDR3 length: 16 amino acids. Germline V lookup: CDR1 MNHEY, CDR2 SMNVEV (reference sequence). The CDR3 bases are TGTGCCAGCAGTCCCTCTCTAGGACACCAAAGCTACGAGCAGTACTTC. The encoded protein is CASSPSLGHQSYEQYF.

This rearrangement joins TRBV6-5 to TRBJ2-7; D might be TRBD1 (5 bases). Trimming cost V 7 bases and J 3 bases, with 19 bases left between them. Germline assignment: CDR1 MNHEY and CDR2 SVGAGI. There are 15 residues in the CDR3. The CDR3 DNA reads as TGTGCCAGCACCATCTGGTCGGGCCAGGGCTACGAGCAGTACTTC. This gives the protein CASTIWSGQGYEQYF.

The genes are TRBV2 and TRBJ2-4; D is unresolved. Trimming took off 5 bases at V and 8 bases at J, with 7 bases between the two ends. The CDR3 is 11 residues long. Germline CDR1 reads SNHLY; CDR2 reads FYNNEI. CDR3 in amino acids: CASSLLDIQYF. Written as DNA, the CDR3 is TGTGCCAGCAGTCTCTTAGACATTCAGTACTTC.